In this sample, the clone carrying this TCR beta chain turned up many times. Libraries of TCR beta came from iRepertoire HTBI primers plus Arm-PCR of CDR3 regions. TCRdb re-called the multiplex PCR reads with MiXCR, one entry per CDR3 protein. The data show about 520,000 distinct CDR3 sequences, around 11% seen once. Documented time point: newly diagnosed GD, antithyroid drugs for less than 3 months. From RNA extracted from PBMCs, the TCR library was made. This record belongs to a study of regulatory T cells in long-lasting Graves disease. Trimming cost V 5 bases and J 0 bases; bases outside gene matches: 9. This CDR3 comprises 18 residues. Germline V gene data show CDR1 as SGHDT and CDR2 as YYEEEE. These data also formed part of another study, on T cells in Graves' hyperthyroidism and ophthalmopathy.

This sequence joins TRBV5-6 and TRBJ2-1; TRBD2 agrees at 12 bases. Sequencing was performed on peripheral blood mononuclear cells (PBMCs), taken at new diagnosis, from a patient treated with antithyroid drugs. This clonotype was sampled from a woman between 25 and 40 years old with Graves disease. This chain's CDR3 is CASSMTSGRLSSYNEQFF. The DNA for the CDR3 is TGTGCCAGCAGTATGACTAGCGGGAGACTAAGCTCCTACAATGAGCAGTTCTTC.